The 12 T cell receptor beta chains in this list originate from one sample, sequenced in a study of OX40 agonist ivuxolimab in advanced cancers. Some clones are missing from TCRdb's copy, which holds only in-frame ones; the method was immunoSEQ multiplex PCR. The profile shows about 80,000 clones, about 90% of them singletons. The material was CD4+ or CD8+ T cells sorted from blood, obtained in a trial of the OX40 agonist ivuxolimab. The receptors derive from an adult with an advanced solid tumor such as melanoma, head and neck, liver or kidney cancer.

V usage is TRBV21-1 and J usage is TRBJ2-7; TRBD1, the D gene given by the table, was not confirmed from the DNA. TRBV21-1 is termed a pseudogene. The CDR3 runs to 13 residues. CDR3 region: CASGTGTPYEQYF. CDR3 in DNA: TGTGCCAGCGGAACAGGGACCCCTTACGAGCAGTACTTC.

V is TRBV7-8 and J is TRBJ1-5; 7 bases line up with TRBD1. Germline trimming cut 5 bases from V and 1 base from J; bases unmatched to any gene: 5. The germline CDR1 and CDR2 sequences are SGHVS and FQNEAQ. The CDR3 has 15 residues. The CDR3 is CASSLYRGSNQPQHF. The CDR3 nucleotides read TGTGCCAGCAGCCTCTACAGGGGAAGCAATCAGCCCCAGCATTTT.

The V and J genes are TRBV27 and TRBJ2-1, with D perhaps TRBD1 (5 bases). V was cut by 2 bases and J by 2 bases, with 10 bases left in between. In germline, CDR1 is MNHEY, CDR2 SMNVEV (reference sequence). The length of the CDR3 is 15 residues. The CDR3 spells CASSLEGVAYNEQFF. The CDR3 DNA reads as TGTGCCAGCAGTTTAGAAGGGGTTGCCTACAATGAGCAGTTCTTC.

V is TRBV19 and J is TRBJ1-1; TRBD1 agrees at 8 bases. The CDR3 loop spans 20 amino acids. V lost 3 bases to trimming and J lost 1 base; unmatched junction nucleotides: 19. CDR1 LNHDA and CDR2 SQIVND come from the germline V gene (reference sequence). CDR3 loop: CASSIGSRGSTGATNTEAFF. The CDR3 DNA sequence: TGTGCCAGTAGTATTGGGTCGAGGGGATCGACAGGGGCTACGAACACTGAAGCTTTCTTT.

CDR3 in DNA: TGTGCCAGCAGCCTGGGGGGTGGACATAGCAATCAGCCCCAGCATTTT. Translating gives CASSLGGGHSNQPQHF. The rearrangement joins TRBV5-4 to TRBJ1-5; possibly TRBD1 for D (5 bases). The CDR3 extends over 16 amino acids. The V end lost 4 bases, the J end lost 0 bases, and 14 bases lay between the germline ends. Germline loops: CDR1 SGHNT, CDR2 YYREEE (reference sequence).

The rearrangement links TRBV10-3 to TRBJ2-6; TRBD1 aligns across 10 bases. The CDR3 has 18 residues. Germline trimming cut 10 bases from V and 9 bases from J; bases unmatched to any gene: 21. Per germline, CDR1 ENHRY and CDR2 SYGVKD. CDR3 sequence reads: CATLTGTGAQMEVNVLTF. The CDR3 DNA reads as TGTGCCACCTTAACCGGGACAGGGGCTCAAATGGAGGTCAACGTCCTGACTTTC.

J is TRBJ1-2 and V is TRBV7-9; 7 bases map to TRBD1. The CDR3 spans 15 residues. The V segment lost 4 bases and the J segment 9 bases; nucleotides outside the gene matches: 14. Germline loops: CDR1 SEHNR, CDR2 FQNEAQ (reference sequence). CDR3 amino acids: CASSSQGGAALRYTF. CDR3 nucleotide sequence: TGTGCCAGCAGCTCCCAGGGGGGCGCTGCTCTCCGCTACACCTTC.

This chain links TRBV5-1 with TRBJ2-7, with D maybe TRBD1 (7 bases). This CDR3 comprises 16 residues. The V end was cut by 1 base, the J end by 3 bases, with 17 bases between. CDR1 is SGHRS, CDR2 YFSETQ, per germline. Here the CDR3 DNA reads TGCGCCAGCAGCTTGAGCACAGGGGAGGTTATCTACGAGCAGTACTTC. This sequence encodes CASSLSTGEVIYEQYF.

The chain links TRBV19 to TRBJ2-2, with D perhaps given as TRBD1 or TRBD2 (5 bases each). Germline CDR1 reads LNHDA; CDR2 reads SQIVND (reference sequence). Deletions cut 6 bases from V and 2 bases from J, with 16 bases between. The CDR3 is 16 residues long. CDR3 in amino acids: CASRVSGAYNTGELFF. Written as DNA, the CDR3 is TGTGCCAGTAGAGTATCCGGGGCCTATAACACCGGGGAGCTGTTTTTT.

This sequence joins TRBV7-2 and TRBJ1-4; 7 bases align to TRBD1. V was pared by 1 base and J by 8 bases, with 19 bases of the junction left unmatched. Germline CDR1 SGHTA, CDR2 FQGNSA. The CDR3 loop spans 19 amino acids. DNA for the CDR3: TGTGCCAGCAGCTTAGACCTAGAAAGGGAGACAGGGCAAAAAGAAAAACTGTTTTTT. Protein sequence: CASSLDLERETGQKEKLFF.

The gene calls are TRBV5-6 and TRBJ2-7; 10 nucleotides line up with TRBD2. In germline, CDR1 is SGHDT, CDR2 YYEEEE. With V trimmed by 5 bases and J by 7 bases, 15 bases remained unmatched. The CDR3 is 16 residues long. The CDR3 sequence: CASRPFSAGGPGEQYF. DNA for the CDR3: TGTGCCAGCAGGCCTTTCTCAGCGGGGGGGCCTGGGGAGCAGTACTTC. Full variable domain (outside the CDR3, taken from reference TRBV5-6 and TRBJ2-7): DAGVTQSPTHLIKTRGQQVTLRCSPKSGHDTVSWYQQALGQGPQFIFQYYEEEERQRGNFPDRFSGHQFPNYSSELNVNALLLGDSALYLCASRPFSAGGPGEQYFGPGTRLTVT.

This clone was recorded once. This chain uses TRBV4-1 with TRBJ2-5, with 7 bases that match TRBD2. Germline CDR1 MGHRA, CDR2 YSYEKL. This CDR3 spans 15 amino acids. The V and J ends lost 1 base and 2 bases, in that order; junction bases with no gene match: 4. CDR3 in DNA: TGCGCCAGCAGCCAAGGCGGGGGATATCAAGAGACCCAGTACTTC. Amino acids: CASSQGGGYQETQYF.